Included here is one T cell receptor beta chain sequence, with context. These data belong to a study of memory CD4+ T cells and cytomegalovirus serostatus. TCRdb's copy holds only in-frame clones and misses some; the assay was immunoSEQ multiplex PCR. The sample carries approximately 53,000 clones, 82% recorded once. V was clipped by 3 bases and J by 7 bases; unmatched bases: 9. The CDR3 has 15 amino acids. Looked up from germline, CDR1 is SGHDT and CDR2 is YYEEEE. Single viable CD3+CD4+CD8-CD45RO+ cells were sorted as the memory CD4+ T cells. CMV serostatus came from serum IgG against pp150, pp28, p38, p52.

The rearrangement links TRBV5-6 to TRBJ1-4; 7 nucleotides agree with TRBD1. The clonotype originates from an adult in good health and CMV-seronegative. The material sequenced was memory CD4+ T cells from blood. CDR3 residues: CASSSLTGRGEKLFF. The CDR3 DNA sequence: TGTGCCAGCAGCTCCCTGACAGGGCGGGGTGAAAAACTGTTTTTT. Using reference TRBV5-6 and TRBJ1-4 for the parts outside the CDR3, the full variable domain is DAGVTQSPTHLIKTRGQQVTLRCSPKSGHDTVSWYQQALGQGPQFIFQYYEEEERQRGNFPDRFSGHQFPNYSSELNVNALLLGDSALYLCASSSLTGRGEKLFFGSGTQLSVL.